This entry features one T cell receptor (beta chain) sequence. What this receptor recognizes is not known. No qualities accompany the bases; no much larger clone lies one base away. The sample is drawn from a study of blood T cells in healthy people across ages (dated by TCRdb to between 2014 and 2017). A note on the overall study: In model experiments, roughly one uniquely barcoded TCR beta cDNA molecule per two T cells was captured by template switching. The study measured age-related changes in TCR beta repertoire diversity using deep sequencing normalized with unique cDNA molecular identifiers. The donors were divided into four age groups: young (average around 15 years), middle-aged (about 40), aged (about 56) and long-lived (about 79). To avoid experimental bias, donors of different ages were spread randomly across the sequencing lanes. For two donors (one aged 18 to 30 and one aged 80 or older), the study analyzed two additional independent replicas of 1 million unique cDNA reads from the same blood draw. Findings and caveats that apply to the study as a whole: Observed TCR beta diversity per million T cells fell roughly linearly with age, and a significant reduction was already apparent by age about 36. Compared with the aged group, the long-lived group had more naive CD4+ T cells, fewer expanded clones and increased TCR diversity, suggesting age selection. Observed TCR beta diversity correlated strongly with the percentage of naive T cells measured by flow cytometry. Since profiling was done on bulk unsorted PBMCs, naive and antigen-experienced compartments could not be conclusively compared. Total diversity estimates from one million sequenced T cells were considered lower bounds and underestimates. Because the CMV infection status of the donors was unknown, age-related changes in expanded clonotypes may potentially have been confounded.

The library relied on 5' RACE. Sequenced on an Illumina HiSeq 2500. A second PCR of about 7 to 12 cycles was run with a J-beta primer mix and a sample-barcoded 5' primer. Each TCR beta cDNA molecule received a unique molecular identifier from a template-switch 5' adaptor carrying 12 random nucleotides. At least 2.5 million CDR3-containing paired-end reads were obtained from each sample. The Mint cDNA synthesis kit, primed by a TRBC-specific oligonucleotide, was used to synthesize first-strand cDNA from all RNA. All cDNA was treated with uracil-DNA glycosylase and then went through a first 18-cycle PCR with the universal primers M1SS and BC2_uni_R. The original methods were these. Normalization of each sample was performed by random selection of 1 million high-quality reads, each carrying a distinct molecular identifier. Reads with shared molecular identifiers were discarded instead of being binned into consensus sequences. MiTCR, with a Q25 quality threshold and the strictest error-elimination algorithm, was used for CDR3 identification, clonotype clustering and error correction. Lower-bound total TCR beta diversity was estimated with a nonparametric unseen species model using Euler transformation. TCRdb's own reprocessing of the public reads used fastp at Q25 and MiXCR and kept productive beta chains. Rows with one shared CDR3 protein collapse into an entry with the most common genes and DNA. The V and J calls and clone size come from TCRdb's table, not from the authors' own analysis. The sample has about 640,000 distinct CDR3 sequences on record, under 70% of them singletons. The ten largest clones represent roughly 34% of the sample.

CDR1 and CDR2 are read off the germline V gene as SGHRS and YFSETQ. Counted from cysteine to phenylalanine, this CDR3 has 14 amino acids. The retained sequence is limited to the CDR3, 42 bases, with the frame set at the first base. The junction carries 17 bases between V and J, which are trimmed by 3 bases and 9 bases respectively. The 39 donors, aged about 6 to 100 years, were systemically healthy Caucasian individuals from Russia. Each donor gave 9.5 to 10 milliliters of peripheral blood, drawn into EDTA-treated Vacutainer tubes. Ficoll-Paque density-gradient centrifugation was used to isolate PBMCs, with at least 6.5 million obtained per sample. Total RNA, at least 6 micrograms per sample, was extracted from PBMCs with Trizol reagent. For every donor, flow cytometry on a PBMC aliquot measured the percentage of naive CD45RAhigh/CD27high T cells.

The TCR sequence derives from a man between 60 and 75 years old in good health. Recombination joined TRBV5-1 with TRBJ2-3, with a tentative D call of TRBD1 or TRBD2, each matching 5 bases. Sequencing used blood. The CDR3 sequence is CASSSGAPSLTQYF. In nucleotides, the sequence is TGCGCCAGCAGCTCCGGGGCCCCGAGTTTGACGCAGTATTTT.